Sequencing of this T cell receptor (beta chain) was carried out in a study of beta chain features in type 1 diabetes. On the study more broadly: Taken together, all samples contributed 90 million to 140 million examined sorted cells.

Whole-study results and caveats: All four CD4+ subsets from Type 1 diabetes patients carried moderately but significantly shorter TCRB CDR3s. Any HLA effect on TCRB rearrangement was left unresolved by small sub-analyses. Fewer junction insertions and more nucleotide deletions appeared in type 1 diabetes patients.

The study reverse transcribed the entire isolated RNA, so it sequenced expressed TCRB transcripts. The method was immunoSEQ multiplex PCR; TCRdb's version includes in-frame clones alone and lacks a portion of them. The sample lists more than 550,000 clones; over 12% were seen once. Points on this clone: The antigen remains unidentified.

The CDR3 runs to 15 residues. Germline lookup yields CDR1 SGHNT and CDR2 YYREEE (reference sequence). V lost 4 bases, J lost 7 bases, and 8 bases stayed unmatched. Based on CD45RO/CCR7/CD25/CD127/CD95/CD27, CD4+ regulatory, stem cell-like memory, naive and central memory cells were sorted. V and J are TRBV5-4 and TRBJ1-4, with 9 bases identical to TRBD1. The specimen sequenced was naive CD4+ T cells from blood. This clonotype was sampled from a man aged 18 to 29 with type 1 diabetes. The chain's CDR3 is CASSLPGQGSEKLFF. The DNA of the CDR3 is TGTGCCAGCAGCCTCCCCGGACAGGGGAGTGAAAAACTGTTTTTT.